These 29 T cell receptor beta chains originate from one sample sequenced in a study of radiotherapy plus CTLA-4 blockade in lung cancer. Only in-frame clones appear in the TCRdb table, and some are missing; sequencing was by immunoSEQ multiplex PCR. The table records 90,000 to 150,000 clones, about four fifths of them present only once. Sequencing was performed on peripheral blood, taken from a patient treated with radiotherapy plus ipilimumab. The origin of the receptors is a human donor with non-small cell lung cancer who had a partial response to radiotherapy plus ipilimumab.

The chain couples TRBV28 to TRBJ1-2; 7 nucleotides agree with TRBD1. V dropped 7 bases and J dropped 4; count of bases not matched to a gene: 12. Per germline, CDR1 MDHEN and CDR2 SYDVKM. This CDR3 has 15 residues. Written as DNA, the CDR3 is TGTGCCAGCAACTCGGGACAGCAAATTATCTATGGCTACACCTTC. Protein sequence: CASNSGQQIIYGYTF.

The chain has TRBV5-5 and TRBJ2-7, with 7 nucleotides matching TRBD1. Germline-derived CDR1 and CDR2 are SGHKS and YYEKEE (reference sequence). This CDR3 is 15 amino acids long. The V and J ends lost 4 bases and 5 bases, in that order; junction bases with no gene match: 12. The CDR3 DNA is TGTGCCAGCAGCCTTCTCACGGAAGGGGGCCACGAGCAGTACGTC. Amino acids: CASSLLTEGGHEQYV.

The sample holds one count of this clone. The V and J genes are TRBV5-1 and TRBJ1-1, with D perhaps matching TRBD1 (5 bases). V lost 0 bases and J lost 6, with 15 bases in between. Germline V gene data show CDR1 as SGHRS and CDR2 as YFSETQ. The CDR3 extends over 15 amino acids. CDR3 bases: TGCGCCAGCAGCTTGGGTAGGGGATGGGGGGCTGAAGCTTTCTTT. Residues: CASSLGRGWGAEAFF.

The V call is TRBV30, the J call TRBJ2-7; D is perhaps TRBD2 (6 bases). V was cut by 3 bases and J by 3 bases, with 12 bases left in between. CDR1 GTSNPN and CDR2 SVGIG come from the germline V gene (reference sequence). This CDR3 comprises 13 residues. The CDR3: CAWSATSNYEQYF. DNA for the CDR3: TGTGCCTGGAGCGCGACTAGTAACTACGAGCAGTACTTC.

The chain has TRBV7-2 and TRBJ2-1; possibly TRBD2 for D (5 bases). The V gene's germline CDR1 is SGHTA and CDR2 FQGNSA. This CDR3 has 15 residues. V lost 6 bases and J lost 3, with 15 bases in between. The CDR3 reads CASRPPLADYNEQFF. CDR3 bases: TGTGCCAGCAGGCCCCCCCTAGCCGACTACAATGAGCAGTTCTTC.

The chain joins TRBV6-1 to TRBJ2-5; the D gene is possibly TRBD2 (6 bases). Germline V gene sequence: CDR1 MNHNS, CDR2 SASEGT. CDR3 length equals 13 residues. Between the trimmed V and J ends, which lost 7 bases and 3 bases, there was a span of 12 bases. CDR3 sequence reads: CASKIADEETQYF. For the CDR3, the DNA is TGTGCCAGCAAGATAGCGGACGAAGAGACCCAGTACTTC.

V usage is TRBV6-5 and J usage is TRBJ1-1; the D is unclear. V was pared by 5 bases and J by 0 bases, with 10 bases between. Germline V lookup: CDR1 MNHEY, CDR2 SVGAGI. This CDR3 spans 14 amino acids. The CDR3 region has the DNA TGTGCCAGCAGTACGGTTGGGCTGAACACTGAAGCTTTCTTT. Amino acid sequence: CASSTVGLNTEAFF.

The chain is built from TRBV19 and TRBJ2-2; D ambiguous. Germline CDR1 is LNHDA and CDR2 is SQIVND (reference sequence). This CDR3 spans 14 amino acids. V was cut by 2 bases and J by 1 base, with 5 bases left in between. This chain's CDR3 is CASSITRNTGELFF. The CDR3 DNA is TGTGCCAGTAGTATAACGCGGAACACCGGGGAGCTGTTTTTT.

As DNA, the CDR3 is TGTGCCAGTAGTTCAGGGGGCGTTGAGACCCAGTACTTC. Its protein product is CASSSGGVETQYF. The chain uses TRBV19 and TRBJ2-5; the match to TRBD1 covers 8 bases. V shed 5 bases and J 5 bases; nucleotides not matched to a gene: 4. The V gene's germline CDR1 is LNHDA and CDR2 SQIVND (reference sequence). The CDR3 covers 13 residues.

V and J are TRBV18 and TRBJ2-7, with TRBD2 matching over 10 bases. The CDR3 contains 15 residues. V shed 5 bases, J shed 0 bases, and the junction held 4 bases outside the gene matches. Germline assignment: CDR1 KGHSH and CDR2 LQKENI. The DNA for the CDR3 is TGTGCCAGCTCATCCCTAGCGGGAGCCTCCTACGAGCAGTACTTC. Residues: CASSSLAGASYEQYF.

In its sample, this clone was seen once. The genes are TRBV7-3 and TRBJ2-1, with no clear D. With 0 bases removed from V and 13 bases from J, the gap between germline ends came to 13 bases. Germline CDR1 reads SGHTA; CDR2 reads FQGTGA. The CDR3 is 13 amino acids. CDR3 protein: CASSLTIGVEQFF. CDR3 in DNA: TGTGCCAGCAGCTTAACGATTGGTGTAGAACAGTTCTTC. Supplemented by reference TRBV7-3 and TRBJ2-1, the full variable domain reads GAGVSQTPSNKVTEKGKYVELRCDPISGHTALYWYRQSLGQGPEFLIYFQGTGAADDSGLPNDRFFAVRPEGSVSTLKIQRTERGDSAVYLCASSLTIGVEQFFGPGTRLTVL.

The CDR3 coding sequence is TGTGCCAGTAAAGACACTTATTATAGCAATCAGCCCCAGCATTTT. This sequence encodes CASKDTYYSNQPQHF. The chain combines TRBV19 with TRBJ1-5; D gene uncertain. The CDR3 has 15 residues. V shed 7 bases and J shed 0 bases, with 13 bases lying between them. The germline V gene has CDR1 LNHDA and CDR2 SQIVND (reference sequence). Complete variable domain (other parts from reference TRBV19 and TRBJ1-5): DGGITQSPKYLFRKEGQNVTLSCEQNLNHDAMYWYRQDPGQGLRLIYYSQIVNDFQKGDIAEGYSVSREKKESFPLTVTSAQKNPTAFYLCASKDTYYSNQPQHFGDGTRLSIL.

This clone was picked up a small number of times. This chain connects TRBV11-2 to TRBJ1-2; D remains unclear. With 1 base removed from V and 6 bases from J, the gap between germline ends came to 9 bases. This CDR3 region has 13 residues. Germline V lookup: CDR1 SGHAT, CDR2 FQNNGV. CDR3 nucleotides: TGTGCCAGCAGCTTAGCGGCAGGTCATGGCTACACCTTC. Translation gives CASSLAAGHGYTF.

This chain joins TRBV28 and TRBJ1-5; D uncertain. Germline CDR1 MDHEN, CDR2 SYDVKM. CDR3 length: 14 residues. Trimming removed 6 bases from V and 7 bases from J, with 16 bases in between. Here the CDR3 reads CASRIQSSGQPQHF. The CDR3 DNA reads as TGTGCCAGCAGGATACAAAGCAGCGGGCAGCCCCAGCATTTT.

V usage is TRBV5-6 and J usage is TRBJ1-1, with D uncertain. The length of the CDR3 is 12 residues. The germline gives CDR1 SGHDT, CDR2 YYEEEE. The V and J ends lost 0 bases and 5 bases respectively, with 5 bases between them. As DNA, the CDR3 is TGTGCCAGCAGCTTGGTTTCTACTGAAGCTTTCTTT. Amino acid sequence: CASSLVSTEAFF. The full variable domain, completed using reference TRBV5-6 and TRBJ1-1, is DAGVTQSPTHLIKTRGQQVTLRCSPKSGHDTVSWYQQALGQGPQFIFQYYEEEERQRGNFPDRFSGHQFPNYSSELNVNALLLGDSALYLCASSLVSTEAFFGQGTRLTVV.

V and J are TRBV28 and TRBJ2-7, with 9 nucleotides matching TRBD1. The CDR3 runs 15 residues. Trimming at V came to 2 bases and at J to 1 base, leaving 3 bases not matched to a gene. Germline assignment: CDR1 MDHEN and CDR2 SYDVKM. This CDR3 is CASSLGTGISYEQYF. The CDR3 DNA reads TGTGCCAGCAGTTTAGGGACAGGGATTTCCTACGAGCAGTACTTC.

The chain has TRBV5-1 and TRBJ2-7; 8 bases align to TRBD1. Germline CDR1 is SGHRS and CDR2 is YFSETQ. The J segment lost 1 base and the V segment lost 4 bases, leaving 4 bases of the junction unmatched. This CDR3 has 14 amino acids. CDR3 sequence reads: CASSDGQGSYEQYF. As DNA, the CDR3 is TGCGCCAGCAGCGATGGACAGGGATCCTACGAGCAGTACTTC.

The rearrangement uses TRBV7-2 and TRBJ2-2; tentatively, D is TRBD2 (5 bases). The germline V gene encodes CDR1 SGHTA and CDR2 FQGNSA. CDR3 length: 15 amino acids. V gave up 4 bases and J gave up 7 bases, with 16 bases separating them. The CDR3 sequence is CASSSSGKVGGELFF. The DNA of the CDR3 is TGTGCCAGCAGCTCGTCCGGGAAAGTGGGCGGGGAGCTGTTTTTT. Drawing the rest from reference TRBV7-2 and TRBJ2-2, the complete variable domain is GAGVSQSPSNKVTEKGKDVELRCDPISGHTALYWYRQSLGQGLEFLIYFQGNSAPDKSGLPSDRFSAERTGGSVSTLTIQRTQQEDSAVYLCASSSSGKVGGELFFGEGSRLTVL.

The chain employs TRBV9 and TRBJ1-4; 7 bases map to TRBD1. V was pared by 4 bases and J by 7 bases, with 13 bases of the junction left unmatched. This CDR3 has 16 amino acids. Germline loops: CDR1 SGDLS, CDR2 YYNGEE. The CDR3 bases are TGTGCCAGCAGCCCCACCCCAAACAGGGGAAGTGAAAAACTGTTTTTT. Translated: CASSPTPNRGSEKLFF.

The gene calls are TRBV7-3 and TRBJ2-3; D is uncertain. The CDR3 is 14 residues long. Deletions cut 3 bases from V and 0 bases from J, with 7 bases between. From germline, CDR1 is SGHTA and CDR2 FQGTGA. Here the CDR3 DNA reads TGTGCCAGCAGCTTTGCGACAAGCACAGATACGCAGTATTTT. It yields the protein CASSFATSTDTQYF.

V is TRBV28 and J is TRBJ2-1; 8 positions agree with TRBD1. The CDR3 is made up of 18 amino acids. After removal of 3 bases from V and 4 bases from J, the junction contained 14 bases not matched to a gene. Germline CDR1 MDHEN, CDR2 SYDVKM. Written as DNA, the CDR3 is TGTGCCAGCAGTTTCGGGACCAGGGGGCGCAGGGTATACAATGAGCAGTTCTTC. Translating it yields CASSFGTRGRRVYNEQFF.

This chain uses TRBV19 with TRBJ2-3; possible D gene TRBD2, 5 bases. The CDR3 consists of 14 residues. Trimming pared 5 bases from V and 6 bases from J, leaving 15 bases between. The germline CDR1 and CDR2 sequences are LNHDA and SQIVND (reference sequence). CDR3 residues: CASSYRGRSDTQYF. Written as DNA, the CDR3 is TGTGCCAGTAGTTACCGTGGGAGAAGTGATACGCAGTATTTT.

The V call is TRBV7-8, the J call TRBJ1-1; 7 nucleotides line up with TRBD1. Germline-derived CDR1 and CDR2 are SGHVS and FQNEAQ. The ends lost 5 bases at V and 2 bases at J; junction bases unmatched: 11. The CDR3 extends over 16 amino acids. CDR3 nucleotide sequence: TGTGCCAGCAGCCTCCAGAACGGACAGGTTAACACTGAAGCTTTCTTT. It is translated as CASSLQNGQVNTEAFF.

The rearrangement joins TRBV6-1 to TRBJ2-7, with 8 bases fitting TRBD2. V shed 10 bases, J shed 0 bases, and the junction held 8 bases outside the gene matches. Germline V gene lookup returns CDR1 MNHNS and CDR2 SASEGT. The length of the CDR3 is 14 residues. The CDR3 sequence is CAISEAGVSYEQYV. DNA of the CDR3: TGTGCCATTTCAGAAGCGGGAGTCTCCTACGAGCAGTACGTC.

J is TRBJ1-5 and V is TRBV7-9; 8 bases are shared with TRBD1. Trimming at V came to 5 bases and at J to 7 bases, leaving 10 bases not matched to a gene. Germline-derived CDR1 and CDR2 are SEHNR and FQNEAQ (reference sequence). This CDR3 is 15 amino acids long. CDR3 loop: CASSQGTGFSQPQHF. The CDR3 DNA is TGTGCCAGCAGCCAAGGGACAGGTTTCTCCCAGCCCCAGCATTTT. The full variable domain, its missing parts supplied by reference TRBV7-9 and TRBJ1-5, is DTGVSQNPRHKITKRGQNVTFRCDPISEHNRLYWYRQTLGQGPEFLTYFQNEAQLEKSRLLSDRFSAERPKGSFSTLEIQRTEQGDSAMYLCASSQGTGFSQPQHFGDGTRLSIL.

The J gene is TRBJ1-1, the V gene TRBV4-1; 8 positions agree with TRBD1. V lost 0 bases to trimming and J lost 3 bases; unmatched junction nucleotides: 3. Germline assignment: CDR1 MGHRA and CDR2 YSYEKL. CDR3 length: 15 residues. The CDR3 loop reads CASSQDGQGYTEAFF. CDR3 nucleotide sequence: TGCGCCAGCAGCCAAGATGGACAGGGTTACACTGAAGCTTTCTTT.

This chain links TRBV4-1 with TRBJ2-1; perhaps TRBD2 as D (6 bases). The germline V gene has CDR1 MGHRA and CDR2 YSYEKL. V lost 4 bases and J 0 bases, leaving 10 bases between the germline ends. The CDR3 contains 15 residues. In nucleotides, the CDR3 is TGCGCCAGCAGCCGACTCGGGAGCTCCTACAATGAGCAGTTCTTC. Its protein product is CASSRLGSSYNEQFF.

The rearrangement joins TRBV18 to TRBJ2-1; a weak D match, TRBD2 (6 bases). V dropped 6 bases and J dropped 10 bases, with 22 bases sitting between them. Germline V lookup: CDR1 KGHSH, CDR2 LQKENI. The CDR3 contains 15 residues. The CDR3 sequence is CASSPPPGRDWEQFF. The CDR3 DNA reads TGTGCCAGCTCTCCTCCCCCTGGGCGGGACTGGGAGCAGTTCTTC.

The table lists this clone with a few counts. The chain couples TRBV6-6 to TRBJ1-2, with D unresolved. Looked up from germline, CDR1 is MNHNY and CDR2 is SVGAGI (reference sequence). The CDR3 length is 14 residues. Trimming cost V 0 bases and J 1 base, with 6 bases left between them. The CDR3: CASSYSAINYGYTF. The CDR3 DNA follows: TGTGCCAGCAGTTACTCAGCTATTAACTATGGCTACACCTTC.